One TCR beta chain is described in this entry. The sample originates from a study of blood T cells in healthy people across ages. Together with a sample-barcoded 5' primer, a J-beta primer mix was included in a second PCR lasting about 7 to 12 cycles. TCRdb re-derived calls from the 5' RACE reads in MiXCR, one entry per CDR3 protein. The data contain 1.5 million or so distinct CDR3 sequences, 35% to 45% of them singletons. The CDR3 runs 14 residues. Germline V gene data show CDR1 as SGHTA and CDR2 as FQGNSA. V was trimmed by 5 bases and J by 7 bases, leaving 18 bases between them. Material: blood. This clonotype originated in a woman aged 18-35 years in good health. The V gene is TRBV7-2, the J gene TRBJ2-7, with D possibly being TRBD2 (6 bases). The CDR3 nucleotides are TGTGCCAGCAGCGTAAGGGACTCCCACAATGAGCAGTACTTC. Translating gives CASSVRDSHNEQYF.